The 32 T cell receptor beta chains below were found in one sample sequenced in a study of blood T cells in healthy people across ages. It was with a sample-barcoded 5' primer and a J-beta primer mix that a second PCR of roughly 7 to 11 cycles was run. One entry per CDR3 protein results from TCRdb running MiXCR on the 5' RACE reads. Found here are more than 500,000 distinct CDR3 sequences, about 29% of them singletons; the top ten hold 3.6%. These sequences were also reported in another study, on T cells of mothers and their children.

The sample taken for sequencing was blood. The receptors originated from a boy aged 2 to 10 in good health.

A few counts support this clonotype. This chain uses TRBV7-9 with TRBJ2-3; D is uncertain. Trimming shortened V by 4 bases and J by 2 bases, and 13 bases separated the two germline ends. Germline-derived CDR1 and CDR2 are SEHNR and FQNEAQ (reference sequence). The CDR3 is 15 residues long. DNA for the CDR3: TGTGCCAGCAGCTCCCAAGGGTCCCCCACAGATACGCAGTATTTT. Translated: CASSSQGSPTDTQYF. Complete variable domain (other parts from reference TRBV7-9 and TRBJ2-3): DTGVSQNPRHKITKRGQNVTFRCDPISEHNRLYWYRQTLGQGPEFLTYFQNEAQLEKSRLLSDRFSAERPKGSFSTLEIQRTEQGDSAMYLCASSSQGSPTDTQYFGPGTRLTVL.

This clonotype was counted many times. The genes are TRBV14 and TRBJ2-5; the D is unclear. TRBJ2-1 explains the end of the DNA better; the J call may be wrong. The CDR3 has 13 residues. Germline CDR1 SGHDN, CDR2 FVKESK. The CDR3 nucleotides read TGTGCCAGCAGCCAAGACCCCGATGGTGAGCAGTTCTTC. Translation gives CASSQDPDGEQFF.

The V gene is TRBV15, the J gene TRBJ2-5, with 7 bases identical to TRBD1. There are 18 residues in the CDR3. V was clipped by 1 base and J by 3 bases; unmatched bases: 14. In germline, CDR1 is LNHNV, CDR2 YYDKDF (reference sequence). The CDR3 DNA reads TGTGCCACCAGCAGAGTTTGGCAGGTTTCCCAGGGGGAAGAGACCCAGTACTTC. Protein sequence: CATSRVWQVSQGEETQYF.

In this sample, this clonotype turned up many times. V gene TRBV4-3 combines with J gene TRBJ2-7; TRBD1 agrees at 9 bases. Germline-derived CDR1 and CDR2 are LGHNA and YSLEER. The CDR3 is 16 residues long. V lost 1 base to trimming and J lost 3 bases; unmatched junction nucleotides: 7. The CDR3 DNA reads as TGCGCCAGCAGCCAAGCGATTGGACAGGGGAACTACGAGCAGTACTTC. It encodes CASSQAIGQGNYEQYF.

Regarding this clonotype: Mismatch with germline at one junction end may stem from a read error. V gene TRBV12-3 or TRBV12-4 combines with J gene TRBJ2-4, with unresolved D. The CDR3 totals 11 residues. The CDR3 here is CTSSATGIQYF. The CDR3 DNA is TGTACCAGCAGTGCGACGGGCATTCAGTACTTC.

V gene TRBV5-5 combines with J gene TRBJ2-7; 7 bases fit TRBD1. Germline-derived CDR1 and CDR2 are SGHKS and YYEKEE (reference sequence). J gave up 0 bases and V 0 bases, and 6 bases lay outside the gene matches. The CDR3 runs to 16 residues. The CDR3 loop is CASSLASWDSSYEQYF. The CDR3 DNA is TGTGCCAGCAGCTTGGCCTCCTGGGACAGCTCCTACGAGCAGTACTTC.

The V call is TRBV2, the J call TRBJ2-4; 7 bases map to TRBD2. V shed 1 base and J 7 bases; nucleotides not matched to a gene: 4. Germline lookup yields CDR1 SNHLY and CDR2 FYNNEI. The CDR3 sequence is 14 residues long. CDR3 sequence (DNA): TGTGCCAGCAGTGAAGGGACTAGGATGAACATTCAGTACTTC. Its translation: CASSEGTRMNIQYF.

The V call is TRBV5-1, the J call TRBJ2-5; no firm D call. The germline V gene encodes CDR1 SGHRS and CDR2 YFSETQ. Trimming took 3 bases from V and 9 from J, leaving 15 bases between them. The CDR3 runs 13 residues. In DNA form, the CDR3 reads TGCGCCAGCAGCTCCGGGTCCTATCAACCCCAGTACTTC. Protein: CASSSGSYQPQYF.

This clonotype showed up just a few times. This CDR3 is CASSRTGLDEQYF. For the CDR3, the DNA is TGTGCCAGCAGTCGCACAGGGTTGGACGAGCAGTACTTC. The chain joins TRBV6-1 to TRBJ2-7; D perhaps matches TRBD1 (6 bases). The CDR3 is made up of 13 amino acids. V was pared by 5 bases and J by 5 bases, with 13 bases between. Per the germline V gene, CDR1 is MNHNS and CDR2 is SASEGT.

There are a few counts of this clonotype. The chain joins TRBV14 to TRBJ2-7; no clear D gene. The germline V gene encodes CDR1 SGHDN and CDR2 FVKESK. The CDR3 has 14 amino acids. V was cut by 0 bases and J by 3 bases, with 9 bases left in between. The CDR3 here is CASSQDVGNYEQYF. CDR3 nucleotide sequence: TGTGCCAGCAGCCAAGATGTGGGAAACTACGAGCAGTACTTC.

This clonotype appeared a few times. The rearrangement joins TRBV24-1 to TRBJ1-1; D is unclear. The CDR3 is 12 residues long. The germline gives CDR1 KGHDR, CDR2 SFDVKD. Trimming took 1 base from V and 12 from J, leaving 11 bases between them. The CDR3, as DNA: TGTGCCACCAGTGATTTATCCGGGGTCACTTTCTTT. Protein: CATSDLSGVTFF.

This clonotype occurred a few times. The chain has TRBV7-8 and TRBJ2-1; 7 nucleotides match TRBD2. The CDR3 length is 19 residues. Germline V gene sequence: CDR1 SGHVS, CDR2 FQNEAQ. Trimming cost V 5 bases and J 0 bases; bases outside gene matches: 16. CDR3 nucleotide sequence: TGTGCCAGCAGCCCACCCGGCAGTGGCGGGGGACTCTCCTACAATGAGCAGTTCTTC. The encoded protein is CASSPPGSGGGLSYNEQFF.

V gene TRBV6-2 or TRBV6-3 combines with J gene TRBJ2-7, with unresolved D. Per germline, CDR1 MNHEY and CDR2 SVGEGT. CDR3 length equals 11 residues. Between the trimmed V and J ends, which lost 8 bases and 2 bases, there was a span of 7 bases. CDR3 in amino acids: CASETAYEQYF. The CDR3 nucleotides read TGTGCCAGCGAGACGGCCTACGAGCAGTACTTC.

This clonotype was found a few times. The V and J genes are TRBV2 and TRBJ2-4, with a possible D match to TRBD1 (6 bases). V was trimmed by 10 bases and J by 0 bases, leaving 13 bases between them. Germline lookup yields CDR1 SNHLY and CDR2 FYNNEI. This CDR3 spans 14 amino acids. CDR3 region: CATNRVIAKNIQYF. CDR3 sequence (DNA): TGTGCCACTAACAGGGTTATAGCCAAAAACATTCAGTACTTC.

Concerning this clonotype itself: At one end, the junction sequence differs from germline, possibly due to a read error. The chain couples TRBV4-3 to TRBJ2-1; TRBD2 agrees at 10 bases. Per germline, CDR1 LGHNA and CDR2 YSLEER. The CDR3 is 16 amino acids. CDR3 coding DNA: TGCGCCGGCAGCCGGGGTTTTAATAGCGGGAGGAATGAGCAGTTCTTC. The encoded protein is CAGSRGFNSGRNEQFF.

The chain employs TRBV20-1 and TRBJ2-4, with D uncertain. Germline V gives CDR1 DFQATT, CDR2 SNEGSKA (reference sequence). The V end was cut by 0 bases, the J end by 8 bases, with 14 bases between. CDR3 length: 14 residues. CDR3 in amino acids: CSAREEWLSDIQYF. In DNA, the CDR3 is TGCAGTGCTAGAGAAGAGTGGTTGTCCGACATTCAGTACTTC.

Only a few counts were recorded for this clonotype. The rearrangement joins TRBV9 to TRBJ2-6; a weak D match, TRBD1 (6 bases). Germline CDR1 reads SGDLS; CDR2 reads YYNGEE. Deletions cut 0 bases from V and 2 bases from J, with 9 bases between. The CDR3 is 16 residues long. Here the CDR3 reads CASSVDRATGANVLTF. In DNA, the CDR3 is TGTGCCAGCAGCGTAGACAGGGCCACTGGGGCCAACGTCCTGACTTTC.

The J gene is TRBJ2-7, the V gene TRBV20-1; D is tentatively TRBD1 or TRBD2 (6 bases each). CDR3 length: 12 residues. Germline lookup yields CDR1 DFQATT and CDR2 SNEGSKA (reference sequence). Deletions cut 3 bases from V and 6 bases from J, with 12 bases between. The CDR3 DNA is TGCAGTGCTAGTACCGGGGGCCCCGAGCAGTACTTC. This gives the protein CSASTGGPEQYF.

This clonotype was counted a few times. The rearrangement uses TRBV5-1 and TRBJ2-5; TRBD2 might be the D (5 bases). The CDR3 loop spans 15 amino acids. The germline V and J ends were trimmed by 0 bases and 5 bases, with 14 bases remaining between them. Germline CDR1 SGHRS, CDR2 YFSETQ. The DNA for the CDR3 is TGCGCCAGCAGCTTGGCACGCACGTCGGGGGAGACCCAGTACTTC. This encodes CASSLARTSGETQYF.

This clonotype occurred a few times. The chain uses TRBV7-2 and TRBJ2-1; no definite D call. The germline CDR1 and CDR2 sequences are SGHTA and FQGNSA. V lost 5 bases to trimming and J lost 16 bases, with 6 bases between them. The CDR3 runs 8 residues. This chain's CDR3 is CASSPYFF. The DNA for the CDR3 is TGTGCCAGCAGCCCATACTTCTTC.

This clonotype has just a few counts. The DNA of the CDR3 is TGTGCCAGCAGTCCAGACAGGGGTCCGAATTCACCCCTCCACTTT. Protein sequence: CASSPDRGPNSPLHF. This rearrangement joins TRBV12-3 or TRBV12-4 to TRBJ1-6, with 8 bases fitting TRBD1. The V and J ends lost 5 bases and 7 bases, in that order; junction bases with no gene match: 7. CDR3 size: 15 residues.

J is TRBJ1-5 and V is TRBV5-1; 7 bases align to TRBD1. Unmatched junction bases numbered 6, after V lost 5 bases and J lost 1 base. Germline CDR1 is SGHRS and CDR2 is YFSETQ. The CDR3 consists of 15 residues. CDR3 loop: CASSRAGGSNQPQHF. The CDR3 coding sequence is TGCGCCAGCAGTCGAGCAGGGGGGAGCAATCAGCCCCAGCATTTT. The variable domain in full, completed from reference TRBV5-1 and TRBJ1-5, reads KAGVTQTPRYLIKTRGQQVTLSCSPISGHRSVSWYQQTPGQGLQFLFEYFSETQRNKGNFPGRFSGRQFSNSRSEMNVSTLELGDSALYLCASSRAGGSNQPQHFGDGTRLSIL.

There are a few counts of this clonotype. The chain joins TRBV6-6 to TRBJ1-2; D possibly corresponds to TRBD1 (5 bases). Germline CDR1 reads MNHNY; CDR2 reads SVGAGI (reference sequence). Trimming stripped 6 bases from V and 6 bases from J, with 17 bases between. This CDR3 is built from 14 residues. The CDR3 sequence is CASRGPGLRDGYTF. Here the CDR3 DNA reads TGTGCCAGCAGAGGACCGGGACTAAGGGATGGCTACACCTTC.

The chain joins TRBV20-1 to TRBJ2-1, with no clear D. Germline CDR1 and CDR2: DFQATT and SNEGSKA (reference sequence). The germline V and J ends were trimmed by 0 bases and 7 bases, with 13 bases remaining between them. The CDR3 contains 14 residues. The CDR3, as DNA: TGCAGTGCTAGAGACGGGCTAGTAGGGAATGAGCAGTTCTTC. This gives the protein CSARDGLVGNEQFF.

A few counts support this clonotype. The chain joins TRBV9 to TRBJ2-3; D is ambiguous. CDR3 length equals 14 residues. V was cut by 3 bases and J by 4 bases, with 12 bases left in between. CDR1 and CDR2 from the germline V gene are SGDLS and YYNGEE. The CDR3 is CASSGFWISDTQYF. Written as DNA, the CDR3 is TGTGCCAGCAGCGGCTTTTGGATATCAGATACGCAGTATTTT.

This sequence joins TRBV15 and TRBJ2-5; tentatively, D is TRBD1 (6 bases). This CDR3 has 15 residues. CDR1 and CDR2 from the germline V gene are LNHNV and YYDKDF (reference sequence). V gave up 4 bases and J gave up 0 bases, with 12 bases separating them. As DNA, the CDR3 is TGTGCCACCAGCATCCAGGACAGCTACCAAGAGACCCAGTACTTC. Its translation is CATSIQDSYQETQYF.

This clonotype has a handful of counts. This chain links TRBV4-3 with TRBJ2-2, with D tentatively TRBD2 (5 bases). Germline CDR1 and CDR2: LGHNA and YSLEER. CDR3 size: 16 residues. V lost 2 bases, J lost 1 base, and 11 bases lay in between. Written as DNA, the CDR3 is TGCGCCAGCAGCCAATATAGGGCGGGGAACACCGGGGAGCTGTTTTTT. It specifies CASSQYRAGNTGELFF.

This clonotype was counted only a few times. The chain carries TRBV15 and TRBJ2-1; D unclear. Germline loops: CDR1 LNHNV, CDR2 YYDKDF (reference sequence). Between the trimmed V and J ends, which lost 5 bases and 12 bases, there was a span of 17 bases. This CDR3 region has 13 residues. DNA of the CDR3: TGTGCCACCAGCCCGCCCCCACATGATGTGCAGTTCTTC. Protein product: CATSPPPHDVQFF. The entire variable domain, with the rest obtained from reference TRBV15 and TRBJ2-1, is as follows: DAMVIQNPRYQVTQFGKPVTLSCSQTLNHNVMYWYQQKSSQAPKLLFHYYDKDFNNEADTPDNFQSRRPNTSFCFLDIRSPGLGDTAMYLCATSPPPHDVQFFGPGTRLTVL.

This clonotype was found a few times. The chain combines TRBV5-1 with TRBJ2-7, with D perhaps being TRBD1 or TRBD2 (5 bases each). The CDR3 totals 15 residues. The V and J ends lost 0 bases and 1 base respectively, with 11 bases between them. Germline V gene sequence: CDR1 SGHRS, CDR2 YFSETQ. DNA for the CDR3: TGCGCCAGCAGCTTGGTTGTAGGGACGTCCTACGAGCAGTACTTC. The encoded protein is CASSLVVGTSYEQYF.

This clonotype occurred a few times. The gene calls are TRBV20-1 and TRBJ2-1; tentative D call: TRBD2 (6 bases). Germline V lookup: CDR1 DFQATT, CDR2 SNEGSKA (reference sequence). The CDR3 contains 15 residues. Trimming took 0 bases from V and 2 from J, leaving 11 bases between them. For the CDR3, the DNA is TGCAGTGCTAGAGAACCGGGAGCGGCCTACAATGAGCAGTTCTTC. Amino acids: CSAREPGAAYNEQFF.

This clonotype was recorded a few times. This chain joins TRBV30 and TRBJ1-6; D is uncertain. Germline V CDR1 and CDR2: GTSNPN, SVGIG (reference sequence). V was trimmed by 4 bases and J by 7 bases, leaving 20 bases between them. This CDR3 region has 16 residues. This CDR3 is CAWMVQDWRYNSPLHF. As DNA, the CDR3 is TGTGCCTGGATGGTCCAGGATTGGAGATACAATTCACCCCTCCACTTT.

The chain uses TRBV7-9 and TRBJ2-5, with D perhaps TRBD2 (6 bases). The CDR3 runs 14 residues. Germline CDR1 SEHNR, CDR2 FQNEAQ (reference sequence). Trimming took 6 bases from V and 1 from J, leaving 12 bases between them. The CDR3 loop is CASSSLASQETQYF. The CDR3 DNA sequence: TGTGCCAGCAGTTCTCTAGCGAGCCAAGAGACCCAGTACTTC.